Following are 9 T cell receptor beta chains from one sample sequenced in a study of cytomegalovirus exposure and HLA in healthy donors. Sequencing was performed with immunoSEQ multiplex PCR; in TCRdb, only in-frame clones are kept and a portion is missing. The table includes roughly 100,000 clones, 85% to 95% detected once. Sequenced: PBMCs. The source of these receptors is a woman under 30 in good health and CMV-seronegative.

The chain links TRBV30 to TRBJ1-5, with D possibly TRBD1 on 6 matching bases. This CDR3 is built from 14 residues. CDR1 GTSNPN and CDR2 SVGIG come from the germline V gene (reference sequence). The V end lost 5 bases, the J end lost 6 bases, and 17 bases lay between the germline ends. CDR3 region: CAWSRVGAGQPQHF. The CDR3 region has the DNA TGTGCCTGGTCCCGGGTGGGGGCAGGTCAGCCCCAGCATTTT. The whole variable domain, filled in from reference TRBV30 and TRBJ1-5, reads SQTIHQWPATLVQPVGSPLSLECTVEGTSNPNLYWYRQAAGRGLQLLFYSVGIGQISSEVPQNLSASRPQDRQFILSSKKLLLSDSGFYLCAWSRVGAGQPQHFGDGTRLSIL.

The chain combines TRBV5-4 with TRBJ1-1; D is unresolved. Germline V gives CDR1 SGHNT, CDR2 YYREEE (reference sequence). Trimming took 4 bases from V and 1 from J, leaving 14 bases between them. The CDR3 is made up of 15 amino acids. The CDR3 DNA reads TGTGCCAGCAGCACCACAAGGAGTGGGAACACTGAAGCTTTCTTT. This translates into CASSTTRSGNTEAFF. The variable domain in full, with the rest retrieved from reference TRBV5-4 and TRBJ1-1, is ETGVTQSPTHLIKTRGQQVTLRCSSQSGHNTVSWYQQALGQGPQFIFQYYREEENGRGNFPPRFSGLQFPNYSSELNVNALELDDSALYLCASSTTRSGNTEAFFGQGTRLTVV.

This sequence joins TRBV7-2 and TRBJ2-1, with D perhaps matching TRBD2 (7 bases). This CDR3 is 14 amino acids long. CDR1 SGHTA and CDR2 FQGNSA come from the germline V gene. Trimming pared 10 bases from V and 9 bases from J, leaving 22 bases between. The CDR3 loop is CATSEAGGRAEQFF. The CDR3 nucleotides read TGTGCCACCTCCGAGGCCGGGGGGCGAGCTGAGCAGTTCTTC.

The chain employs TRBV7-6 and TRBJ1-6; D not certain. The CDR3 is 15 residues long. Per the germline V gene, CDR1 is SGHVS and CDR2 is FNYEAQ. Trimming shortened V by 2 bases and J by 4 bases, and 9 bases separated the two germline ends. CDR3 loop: CASSLSRDYNSPLHF. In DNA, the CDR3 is TGTGCCAGCAGCTTAAGTCGAGATTATAATTCACCCCTCCACTTT.

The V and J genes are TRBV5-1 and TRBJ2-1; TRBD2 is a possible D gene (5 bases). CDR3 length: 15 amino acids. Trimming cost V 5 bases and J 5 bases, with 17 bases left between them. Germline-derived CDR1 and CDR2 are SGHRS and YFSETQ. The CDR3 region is CASSYRTGINNEQFF. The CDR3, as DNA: TGCGCCAGCAGTTATCGGACGGGGATAAACAATGAGCAGTTCTTC. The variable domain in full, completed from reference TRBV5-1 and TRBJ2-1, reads KAGVTQTPRYLIKTRGQQVTLSCSPISGHRSVSWYQQTPGQGLQFLFEYFSETQRNKGNFPGRFSGRQFSNSRSEMNVSTLELGDSALYLCASSYRTGINNEQFFGPGTRLTVL.

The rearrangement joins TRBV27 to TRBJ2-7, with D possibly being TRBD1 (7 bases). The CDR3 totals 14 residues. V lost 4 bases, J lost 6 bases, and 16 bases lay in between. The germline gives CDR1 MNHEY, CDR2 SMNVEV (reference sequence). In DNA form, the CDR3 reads TGTGCCAGCAGTTCGGGGGCAGGGGGGCGCGAGCAGTACTTC. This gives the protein CASSSGAGGREQYF.

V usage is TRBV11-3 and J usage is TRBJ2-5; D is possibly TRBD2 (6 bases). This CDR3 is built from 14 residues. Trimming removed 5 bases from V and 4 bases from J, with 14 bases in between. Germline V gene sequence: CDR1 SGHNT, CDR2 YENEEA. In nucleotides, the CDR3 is TGTGCCAGCAGCCGGAACGGAGGGTTAGAGACCCAGTACTTC. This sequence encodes CASSRNGGLETQYF.

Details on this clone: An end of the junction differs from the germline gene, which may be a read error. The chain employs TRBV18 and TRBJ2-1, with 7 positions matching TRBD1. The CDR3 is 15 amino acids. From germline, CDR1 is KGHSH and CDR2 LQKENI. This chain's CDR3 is CAGSLSTGVYNEQFF. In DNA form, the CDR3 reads TGTGCCGGCTCACTCTCCACAGGGGTTTACAATGAGCAGTTCTTC.

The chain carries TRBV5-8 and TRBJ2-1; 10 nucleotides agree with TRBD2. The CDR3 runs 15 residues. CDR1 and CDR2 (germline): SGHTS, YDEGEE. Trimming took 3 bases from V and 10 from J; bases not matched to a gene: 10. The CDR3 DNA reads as TGTGCCAGCAGCTACCCTAGCGGGAGTCGCCAAGAGCAGTTCTTC. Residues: CASSYPSGSRQEQFF.